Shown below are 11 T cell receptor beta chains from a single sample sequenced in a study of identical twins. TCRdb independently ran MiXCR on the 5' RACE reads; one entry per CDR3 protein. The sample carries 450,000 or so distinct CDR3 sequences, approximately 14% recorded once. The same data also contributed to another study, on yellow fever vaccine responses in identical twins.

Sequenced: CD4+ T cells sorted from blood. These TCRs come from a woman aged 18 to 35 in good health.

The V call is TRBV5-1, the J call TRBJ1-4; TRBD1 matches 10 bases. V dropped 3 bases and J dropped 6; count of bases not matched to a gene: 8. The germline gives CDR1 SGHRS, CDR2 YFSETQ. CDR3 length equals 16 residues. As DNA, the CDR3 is TGCGCCAGCAGCTCGGAGGGACAGGGGTTGCATGAAAAACTGTTTTTT. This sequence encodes CASSSEGQGLHEKLFF.

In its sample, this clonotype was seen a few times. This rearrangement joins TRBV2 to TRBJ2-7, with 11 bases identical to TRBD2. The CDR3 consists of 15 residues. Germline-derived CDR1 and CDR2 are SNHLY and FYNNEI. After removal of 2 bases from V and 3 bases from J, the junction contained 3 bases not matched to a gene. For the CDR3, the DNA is TGTGCCAGCAGTGAATCGACTAGCGGGGACTACGAGCAGTACTTC. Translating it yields CASSESTSGDYEQYF.

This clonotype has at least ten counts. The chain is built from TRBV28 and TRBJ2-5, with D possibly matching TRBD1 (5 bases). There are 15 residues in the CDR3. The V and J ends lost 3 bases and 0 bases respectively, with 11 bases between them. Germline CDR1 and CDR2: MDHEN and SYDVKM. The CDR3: CASSLRTGYQETQYF. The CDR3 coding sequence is TGTGCCAGCAGTTTGCGTACAGGTTACCAAGAGACCCAGTACTTC.

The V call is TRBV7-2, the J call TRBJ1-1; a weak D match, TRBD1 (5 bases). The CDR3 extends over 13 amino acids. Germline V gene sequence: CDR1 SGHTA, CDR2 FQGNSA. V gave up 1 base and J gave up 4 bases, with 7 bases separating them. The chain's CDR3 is CASSLGQPTEAFF. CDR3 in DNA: TGTGCCAGCAGCTTAGGACAGCCCACTGAAGCTTTCTTT.

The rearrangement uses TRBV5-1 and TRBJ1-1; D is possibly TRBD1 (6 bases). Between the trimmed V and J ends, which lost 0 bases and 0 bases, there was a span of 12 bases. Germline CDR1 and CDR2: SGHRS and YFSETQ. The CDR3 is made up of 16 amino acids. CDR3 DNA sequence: TGCGCCAGCAGCTTGGTACAGGGAGTCATGAACACTGAAGCTTTCTTT. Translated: CASSLVQGVMNTEAFF.

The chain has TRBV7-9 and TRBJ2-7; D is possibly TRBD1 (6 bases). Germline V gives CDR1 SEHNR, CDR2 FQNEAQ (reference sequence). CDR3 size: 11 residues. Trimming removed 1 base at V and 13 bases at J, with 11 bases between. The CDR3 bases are TGTGCCAGCAGCTTAGAACAGGGTCGCTACTTC. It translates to CASSLEQGRYF.

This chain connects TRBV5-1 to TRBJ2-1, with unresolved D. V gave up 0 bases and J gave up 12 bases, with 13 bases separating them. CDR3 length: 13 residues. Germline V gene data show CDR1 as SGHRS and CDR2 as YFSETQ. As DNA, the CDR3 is TGCGCCAGCAGCTTGGTTAGCACCACGGCGCAGTTCTTC. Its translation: CASSLVSTTAQFF. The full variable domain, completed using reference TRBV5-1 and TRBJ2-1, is KAGVTQTPRYLIKTRGQQVTLSCSPISGHRSVSWYQQTPGQGLQFLFEYFSETQRNKGNFPGRFSGRQFSNSRSEMNVSTLELGDSALYLCASSLVSTTAQFFGPGTRLTVL.

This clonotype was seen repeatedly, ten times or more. CDR3 sequence: CATSRSLEEETQYF. For the CDR3, the DNA is TGTGCCACCAGCAGATCCCTCGAGGAAGAGACCCAGTACTTC. The chain combines TRBV15 with TRBJ2-5; D unresolved. Germline V lookup: CDR1 LNHNV, CDR2 YYDKDF (reference sequence). This CDR3 region has 14 residues. The V and J ends lost 2 bases and 3 bases respectively, with 10 bases between them.

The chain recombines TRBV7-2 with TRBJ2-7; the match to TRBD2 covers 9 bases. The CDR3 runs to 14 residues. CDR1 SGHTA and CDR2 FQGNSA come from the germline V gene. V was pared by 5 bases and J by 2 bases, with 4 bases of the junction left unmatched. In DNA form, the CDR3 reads TGTGCCAGCAGCACCCTAGCGGGACCCTACGAGCAGTACTTC. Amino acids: CASSTLAGPYEQYF.

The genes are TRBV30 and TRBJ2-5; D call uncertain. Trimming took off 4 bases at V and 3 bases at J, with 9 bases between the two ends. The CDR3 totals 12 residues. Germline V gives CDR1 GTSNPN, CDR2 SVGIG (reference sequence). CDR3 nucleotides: TGTGCCTGGATGGCACAGAAAGAGACCCAGTACTTC. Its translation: CAWMAQKETQYF.

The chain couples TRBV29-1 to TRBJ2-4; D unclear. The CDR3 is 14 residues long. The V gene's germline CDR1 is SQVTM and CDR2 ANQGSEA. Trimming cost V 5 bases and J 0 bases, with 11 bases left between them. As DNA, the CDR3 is TGCAGCGTTCTATCGTTACCAGCCAAAAACATTCAGTACTTC. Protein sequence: CSVLSLPAKNIQYF.